This TCR beta chain appears in the sequencing data of a study of shared clonotypes between healthy human individuals (TCRdb year 2020). General notes on the study: Three men and two women, aged 18 to 49 years, made up the cohort. Per donor, three plates each were used for CD4 naive and CD4 memory, two for CD8 naive, and one for CD8 memory. To estimate repertoire size and how much clonotype sharing occurs between individuals, the study deeply sequenced the blood TCR repertoires of five or six healthy adults. Different laboratories and diverse techniques were used to prepare libraries and sequence TCR repertoires, to increase sequencing depth and limit assay-specific biases. Per donor, leukapheresis produced somewhere between about 0.94 and 10 billion PBMCs. Results and caveats for the whole study, not just this receptor: Compared with non-shared clonotypes, clonotypes shared by all four sorted-subset donors had higher generation probabilities. Based on pairwise subsampling, the degree of clonotype sharing among donors was expected to be affected by sequencing depth. Estimated clonotype richness was generally larger for naive than for memory subsets. When a handful of donors were compared, the shared fraction of clonotypes was 5% to 6.5% for naive CD4, roughly 3.3% for naive CD8, 2% to 2.5% for memory CD4, and roughly 0.43% for memory CD8. Only blood was sampled, and tissue TCR repertoires likely differ from those in blood. Even with the large sequencing depth, rarefaction of the sorted-subset datasets indicated that sequencing was incomplete. Because the study included only a small number of donors, the genetic and exposure-history diversity represented was limited.

Donors were healthy HIV-negative adults with no recently reported acute infections or vaccinations. All donors were Caucasian adults living in Nashville, Tennessee, USA. CD4+ T cells were enriched through magnetic negative selection, after which naive cells were positively selected on CD45RA and the remaining negative fraction served as the memory subset. Blood was collected by leukapheresis, and PBMCs were isolated by Ficoll-Histopaque density gradient centrifugation and then cryopreserved in liquid nitrogen vapor phase. Analytical flow cytometry was used to check the purity and quantity of each magnetically sorted T cell population. Each sorted fraction had its genomic DNA isolated and then quantified by UV absorbance on a Nanodrop 2000c. As regards this clone: The antigen this receptor binds is unknown. Within one base of it there is no much larger clone, and no base qualities were kept.

Using the deep immunoSEQ assay, multiplex PCR amplified TCR CDR3 regions from genomic DNA. For each cell subset, the extracted genomic DNA was distributed evenly across all wells of several immunoSEQ 96-well plates, and each plate served as one replicate. For sorted subsets, about 210 ng of genomic DNA, equivalent to 30,000 or so T cell genomes, went into each replicate PCR. Purified libraries were quantified with a Qubit 3.0 fluorometer, sized on a Bioanalyzer 2100, and re-quantified with the KAPA Library Quantification kit. Every immunoSEQ 96-well plate was sequenced on a dedicated single-read 150-cycle Illumina NextSeq 550 flow cell. In the original analysis: The immunoSEQ output contained only junctional sequences without quality scores, so filtering could not match that applied to full-length reads. Sequences were annotated with PyIR, a Python wrapper for IgBLAST v1.9, and V/J genes and CDR3 were assigned using IMGT germline references. Any read was removed if the V/J assignment was weak (E-value above 1e-6), the CDR3 was missing, or the read contained stop codons, out-of-frame junctions, or ambiguous translated residues. V3J clonotypes were defined by identical inferred V gene, J gene, and CDR3 amino acid sequence. To compute the percentage overlap between repertoires, the number of shared unique clonotypes was divided by the size of the smaller repertoire. RTK rarefaction, the Chao1 estimator, and Recon v2.1 estimates of unobserved clonotypes were used to assess repertoire richness. OLGA was used to compute generation probabilities for all TCRbeta clonotypes that the gDNA method yielded from several donors. In TCRdb, the immuneACCESS table is reduced to in-frame sequences with V and J assigned. These tables do not hold every clone; where another copy was compared, an unresolved V gene accounts for under half, and the others remain unexplained. The DNA gave D and trimming, while V, J and clone size come from that table. This sample comprises 700,000 or so clones, around 72% of them detected only once. The top ten constitute around 2% of the sample.

Looking up the germline V gene yields CDR1 SGHRS and CDR2 YFSETQ. A distance of 15 bases separates the germline ends of V and J, which lose 4 bases and 5 bases respectively. The CDR3 starts with the cysteine, ends with the phenylalanine, and has 14 residues. Only the CDR3 region is kept as DNA, spanning 42 bases read in frame from base 1. The TCR sequence derives from a woman in her thirties in good health. The sequenced sample was memory CD4+ T cells sorted from blood. The cell subset or site label, read with the paper, signifies: CD45RA-negative fraction. The chain links TRBV5-1 with TRBJ2-5, with the D call tentatively TRBD1 or TRBD2, each fitting 6 bases. This receptor has the CDR3 CASSPGGPAETQYF. The sequenced DNA is TGCGCCAGCAGCCCCGGGGGCCCTGCCGAGACCCAGTACTTC.